These 27 T cell receptor beta chains were sequenced from one sample in a study of human T cells and chemical hapten exposure. Sample time point: patch test 1, 2 weeks after DPC sensitization. This sample's treatment: therapeutic diphenylcyclopropenone sensitization with weekly scalp DPC. Using its own MiXCR run on the RACE reads, TCRdb lists one record per CDR3 protein. This repertoire shows 75,000 to 100,000 distinct CDR3 sequences, about an eighth found once; its top ten account for roughly 4%. The sequencing here drew on whole blood, taken in connection with sensitization to the hapten diphenylcyclopropenone (DPC). These receptors all stem from a woman between 55 and 75 years old with alopecia areata. Some clones in this sample may be carry-over from other donors' samples.

To note about this clonotype: A much larger clone lies a single base off, so this may be a read error. The J gene is TRBJ2-7, the V gene TRBV20-1, with TRBD1 identical over 7 bases. CDR1 DFQATT and CDR2 SNEGSKA come from the germline V gene (reference sequence). The CDR3 contains 12 residues. V shed 5 bases, J shed 2 bases, and the junction held 3 bases outside the gene matches. The CDR3 DNA sequence: TGCAGTGCTGCCGGGACAGCCTACGAGCAGTACTTC. Protein sequence: CSAAGTAYEQYF.

This clonotype was recorded at least ten times. The chain links TRBV5-1 to TRBJ2-3; D is possibly TRBD1 (6 bases). The germline V gene encodes CDR1 SGHRS and CDR2 YFSETQ. The CDR3 spans 20 residues. Trimming shortened V by 4 bases and J by 2 bases, and 29 bases separated the two germline ends. The CDR3 is CASSPNDLGTPQPLTDTQYF. The CDR3 DNA reads TGCGCCAGCAGCCCTAACGATCTCGGGACACCACAACCCCTCACAGATACGCAGTATTTT.

This clonotype was observed a few times. V gene TRBV7-2 combines with J gene TRBJ2-5, with D possibly being TRBD2 (6 bases). Trimming took off 2 bases at V and 7 bases at J, with 17 bases between the two ends. CDR1 is SGHTA, CDR2 FQGNSA, per germline. The CDR3 runs 15 residues. This CDR3 reads CASSLIASARGTQYF. The CDR3 DNA reads TGTGCCAGCAGCTTAATCGCTAGCGCGCGTGGGACCCAGTACTTC.

This clonotype was counted at least ten times. This chain uses TRBV3-1 with TRBJ1-2; D ambiguous. Trimming left V 1 base short and J 0 bases short, with 6 bases between. Germline V gene data show CDR1 as LGHDT and CDR2 as YNNKEL (reference sequence). This CDR3 has 14 amino acids. CDR3 sequence reads: CASSQGQPNYGYTF. The DNA for the CDR3 is TGTGCCAGCAGCCAAGGCCAGCCTAACTATGGCTACACCTTC.

There are a few counts of this clonotype. V gene TRBV30 combines with J gene TRBJ2-2, with D uncertain. The germline CDR1 and CDR2 sequences are GTSNPN and SVGIG (reference sequence). This CDR3 has 16 residues. Trimming removed 3 bases from V and 5 bases from J, with 19 bases in between. This chain's CDR3 is CAWRYVEAAATGELFF. The CDR3 nucleotides are TGTGCCTGGAGATACGTCGAAGCCGCGGCTACCGGGGAGCTGTTTTTT.

The sample holds many counts of this clonotype. CDR3 nucleotide sequence: TGTGCCAGCAGTTCCCGCCGTGGGAGACCGAACACCGGGGAGCTGTTTTTT. It is translated as CASSSRRGRPNTGELFF. V gene TRBV12-3 or TRBV12-4 combines with J gene TRBJ2-2; possibly TRBD2 for D (5 bases). The length of the CDR3 is 17 residues. Trimming removed 4 bases from V and 0 bases from J, with 15 bases in between.

As for this clonotype: A much larger clone sits a single nucleotide away, making a read error possible. V is TRBV12-3 or TRBV12-4 and J is TRBJ2-7, with 10 bases identical to TRBD2. The CDR3 has 17 residues. As DNA, the CDR3 is TGTGCCAGCAGTTCACCCACCGGGACTAGCGTCTCCTACGAGCTGTACTTC. It codes for CASSSPTGTSVSYELYF.

This clonotype has a handful of counts. The chain has TRBV7-9 and TRBJ2-3, with 7 nucleotides matching TRBD1. Germline V gives CDR1 SEHNR, CDR2 FQNEAQ (reference sequence). This CDR3 comprises 17 residues. V dropped 7 bases and J dropped 2; count of bases not matched to a gene: 15. The CDR3 spells CASTLNRDSQVTDTQYF. The CDR3 nucleotides read TGTGCCAGCACCCTAAACCGGGACAGCCAAGTCACAGATACGCAGTATTTT.

This clonotype was observed at least ten times. The rearrangement joins TRBV6-6 to TRBJ1-1; D call uncertain. Germline V lookup: CDR1 MNHNY, CDR2 SVGAGI (reference sequence). V lost 2 bases and J 4 bases, leaving 11 bases between the germline ends. This CDR3 comprises 14 residues. CDR3: CASSYDYSSTEAFF. The CDR3 DNA follows: TGTGCCAGCAGTTACGACTACAGCTCCACTGAAGCTTTCTTT.

This chain joins TRBV10-3 and TRBJ2-7; tentatively, D is TRBD2 (5 bases). Per germline, CDR1 ENHRY and CDR2 SYGVKD. The germline V and J ends were trimmed by 8 bases and 1 base, with 9 bases remaining between them. The length of the CDR3 is 12 residues. CDR3 nucleotides: TGTGCCATCTCGGACTCTTCCTACGAGCAGTACTTC. This gives the protein CAISDSSYEQYF.

On this clonotype itself: A read error is possible here, since a much larger clone lies one base away. CDR3 loop: CASSSLDREFEQYF. The CDR3 bases are TGTGCCAGCAGCTCCCTTGACAGGGAATTCGAGCAGTACTTC. The rearrangement uses TRBV5-4 and TRBJ2-7; 7 nucleotides match TRBD1. Per germline, CDR1 SGHNT and CDR2 YYREEE (reference sequence). Germline trimming cut 3 bases from V and 6 bases from J; bases unmatched to any gene: 9. The CDR3 length is 14 residues.

In its sample, this clonotype was seen many times. The chain links TRBV6-4 to TRBJ2-6; D may be TRBD1 or TRBD2 (5 bases each). Germline CDR1 MRHNA, CDR2 SNTAGT. Trimming pared 3 bases from V and 0 bases from J, leaving 15 bases between. The CDR3 consists of 18 residues. The CDR3 nucleotides read TGTGCCAGCAGTGAGAGAGGGACGGACCCCTCTGGGGCCAACGTCCTGACTTTC. Translating it yields CASSERGTDPSGANVLTF.

As concerns this clonotype: A much larger clone is a single base away; this may be a read error. Without the conserved terminal phenylalanine or tryptophan, this CDR3 likely stems from a read error. The rearrangement links TRBV12-3 or TRBV12-4 to TRBJ2-7; D tentatively fits TRBD1 or TRBD2 (5 bases each). CDR3 length: 13 residues. The CDR3 is CASSHGAPYGQYI. The CDR3 DNA sequence: TGTGCCAGCAGTCACGGGGCCCCGTACGGGCAGTACATC.

This clonotype was found many times. The rearrangement joins TRBV11-3 to TRBJ2-7, with a possible D match to TRBD2 (6 bases). V gave up 4 bases and J gave up 2 bases, with 9 bases separating them. Germline CDR1 and CDR2: SGHNT and YENEEA. The CDR3 spans 13 residues. CDR3 nucleotide sequence: TGTGCCAGCAGCTCCACGGGAGCCTACGAGCAGTACTTC. Amino acids: CASSSTGAYEQYF.

This clonotype was seen repeatedly, ten times or more. This chain links TRBV29-1 with TRBJ2-5; tentative D call: TRBD2 (5 bases). V lost 4 bases and J 3 bases, leaving 9 bases between the germline ends. Germline V gives CDR1 SQVTM, CDR2 ANQGSEA. The CDR3 loop spans 12 amino acids. The CDR3 loop is CSVASSKETQYF. For the CDR3, the DNA is TGCAGCGTTGCTTCTAGCAAAGAGACCCAGTACTTC. Supplemented by reference TRBV29-1 and TRBJ2-5, the full variable domain reads SAVISQKPSRDICQRGTSLTIQCQVDSQVTMMFWYRQQPGQSLTLIATANQGSEATYESGFVIDKFPISRPNLTFSTLTVSNMSPEDSSIYLCSVASSKETQYFGPGTRLLVL.

The sample holds many counts of this clonotype. The rearrangement joins TRBV20-1 to TRBJ1-1; TRBD1 might be the D (5 bases). The CDR3 is 13 residues long. Germline assignment: CDR1 DFQATT and CDR2 SNEGSKA (reference sequence). V gave up 2 bases and J gave up 5 bases, with 12 bases separating them. CDR3 amino acids: CSARRTGATEAFF. CDR3 in DNA: TGCAGTGCTAGACGGACCGGGGCTACTGAAGCTTTCTTT.

This clonotype was counted at least ten times. The chain links TRBV12-5 to TRBJ2-5, with 11 bases fitting TRBD2. The CDR3 has 16 residues. Germline CDR1 and CDR2: LGHNT and FRNRAP. V was clipped by 6 bases and J by 7 bases; unmatched bases: 13. The CDR3 reads CASGLGTSGVLGTQYF. CDR3 nucleotide sequence: TGTGCTAGTGGCCTGGGGACTAGCGGAGTCCTGGGGACCCAGTACTTC.

At least ten counts were recorded for this clonotype. V and J are TRBV6-5 and TRBJ2-1; TRBD2 is a possible D gene (6 bases). Germline V gene data show CDR1 as MNHEY and CDR2 as SVGAGI. This CDR3 region has 12 residues. Trimming removed 7 bases from V and 6 bases from J, with 10 bases in between. The DNA for the CDR3 is TGTGCCAGCACCTACGGGGGCAATGAGCAGTTCTTC. This codes for CASTYGGNEQFF.

This clonotype was recorded many times. The J gene is TRBJ1-4, the V gene TRBV6-2 or TRBV6-3; the match to TRBD1 covers 7 bases. Trimming cost V 5 bases and J 3 bases; bases outside gene matches: 6. The CDR3 contains 15 residues. CDR1 and CDR2 (germline): MNHEY, SVGEGT. CDR3 nucleotides: TGTGCCAGCAGTAACCGGGACAGCTCTAATGAAAAACTGTTTTTT. It specifies CASSNRDSSNEKLFF.

Only a few counts were recorded for this clonotype. J is TRBJ2-2 and V is TRBV6-1; the D is unclear. Germline loops: CDR1 MNHNS, CDR2 SASEGT. The CDR3 runs to 16 residues. The V end lost 2 bases, the J end lost 1 base, and 11 bases lay between the germline ends. DNA for the CDR3: TGTGCCAGCAGTGAATTTACAGCCAAGAACACCGGGGAGCTGTTTTTT. Its translation is CASSEFTAKNTGELFF.

This clonotype was seen many times. The chain uses TRBV18 and TRBJ2-7, with D perhaps TRBD1 (5 bases). V lost 3 bases and J lost 5, with 11 bases in between. CDR1 is KGHSH, CDR2 LQKENI, per germline. This CDR3 comprises 13 residues. Written as DNA, the CDR3 is TGTGCCAGCTCACCCGAACGACAGCACGAGCAGTACTTC. Translation: CASSPERQHEQYF.

In this sample, this clonotype turned up many times. This chain connects TRBV5-1 to TRBJ2-3; a possible D gene is TRBD1 (6 bases). Germline V gives CDR1 SGHRS, CDR2 YFSETQ. There are 14 residues in the CDR3. Trimming removed 5 bases at V and 4 bases at J, with 14 bases between. CDR3 residues: CASRSMTGPDTQYF. The CDR3 DNA reads TGCGCCAGCAGATCGATGACAGGTCCAGATACGCAGTATTTT.

This clonotype was observed at least ten times. This chain joins TRBV18 and TRBJ1-6; possible D gene TRBD1, 5 bases. V dropped 6 bases and J dropped 0 bases, with 18 bases sitting between them. The germline V gene has CDR1 KGHSH and CDR2 LQKENI. The CDR3 covers 18 residues. The CDR3 sequence is CASSNQGERSSYNSPLHF. In DNA, the CDR3 is TGTGCCAGCTCGAACCAGGGTGAACGGAGCTCCTATAATTCACCCCTCCACTTT.

A note on this clonotype: In this CDR3 the conserved last residue, phenylalanine or tryptophan, is missing, so a read error is likely. The chain recombines TRBV6-5 with TRBJ2-4, with 10 bases lining up with TRBD1. The germline CDR1 and CDR2 sequences are MNHEY and SVGAGI. The V and J ends lost 5 bases and 3 bases, in that order; junction bases with no gene match: 4. The CDR3 extends over 15 amino acids. The chain's CDR3 is CASSGGQGNKNIQYY. As DNA, the CDR3 is TGTGCCAGCAGTGGGGGACAGGGGAACAAAAACATTCAGTACTAC.

This rearrangement joins TRBV18 to TRBJ1-1, with unresolved D. V was pared by 2 bases and J by 0 bases, with 7 bases between. Germline CDR1 reads KGHSH; CDR2 reads LQKENI. The CDR3 runs to 14 residues. CDR3 sequence: CASSPEGMNTEAFF. As DNA, the CDR3 is TGTGCCAGCTCACCAGAGGGAATGAACACTGAAGCTTTCTTT.

This clonotype was seen at least ten times. V and J are TRBV18 and TRBJ2-1; 11 bases fit TRBD2. The CDR3 contains 16 residues. V lost 3 bases to trimming and J lost 3 bases; unmatched junction nucleotides: 4. The germline gives CDR1 KGHSH, CDR2 LQKENI. The chain's CDR3 is CASSPPGLADYNEQFF. DNA for the CDR3: TGTGCCAGCTCACCCCCGGGACTAGCGGACTACAATGAGCAGTTCTTC. The full variable domain, rest sourced from reference TRBV18 and TRBJ2-1, is NAGVMQNPRHLVRRRGQEARLRCSPMKGHSHVYWYRQLPEEGLKFMVYLQKENIIDESGMPKERFSAEFPKEGPSILRIQQVVRGDSAAYFCASSPPGLADYNEQFFGPGTRLTVL.

The chain recombines TRBV7-9 with TRBJ1-3; 9 positions match TRBD1. Germline V gene sequence: CDR1 SEHNR, CDR2 FQNEAQ (reference sequence). V shed 6 bases and J 3 bases; nucleotides not matched to a gene: 6. The CDR3 consists of 15 residues. CDR3 nucleotides: TGTGCCAGCAGGGAACAGGGGGCAGGTGGAAACACCATATATTTT. The encoded protein is CASREQGAGGNTIYF.